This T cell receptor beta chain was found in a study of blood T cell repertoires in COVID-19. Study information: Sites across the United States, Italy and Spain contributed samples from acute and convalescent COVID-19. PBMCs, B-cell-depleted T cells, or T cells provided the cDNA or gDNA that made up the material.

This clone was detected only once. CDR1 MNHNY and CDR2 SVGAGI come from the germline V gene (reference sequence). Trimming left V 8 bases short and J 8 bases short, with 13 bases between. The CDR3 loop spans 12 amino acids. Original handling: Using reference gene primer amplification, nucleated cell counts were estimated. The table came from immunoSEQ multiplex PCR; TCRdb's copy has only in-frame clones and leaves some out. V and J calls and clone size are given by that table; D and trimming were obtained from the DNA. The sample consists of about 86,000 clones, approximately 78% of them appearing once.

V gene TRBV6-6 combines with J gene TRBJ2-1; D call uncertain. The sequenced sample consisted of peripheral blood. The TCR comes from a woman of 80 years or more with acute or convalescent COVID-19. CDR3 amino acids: CASSLVSDEQFF. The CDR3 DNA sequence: TGTGCCAGCTCACTGGTTAGTGATGAGCAGTTCTTC.